The T cell receptor (beta chain) under discussion was sequenced for a study of a mutant IDH1 vaccine in newly diagnosed glioma. Study background: Patients received vaccination from 4-6 weeks after radiotherapy alone, or with temozolomide cycles. At week 35 came visit V12, and visit V13 followed at week 47.

On this clone itself: Its antigen is currently unknown.

Clones were sequenced by immunoSEQ multiplex PCR, and TCRdb holds only the in-frame ones, with some missing. This table has about 50,000 clones, approximately 81% appearing once. Time point meaning: week 35, safety follow-up. Mutant IDH1 20-mer peptide, at 300 ug, made up each vaccine dose, with topical imiquimod. The patients received vaccinations eight times, in weeks 1, 3, 5, 7, 11, 15, 19 and 23. Study-wide findings and caveats: Pseudoprogression apparently tracked independently of changes in top peripheral T cell clonotypes.

The clonotype was recovered from a woman between 18 and 29 years old with glioma. The sample here was PBMCs, taken from a glioma patient whose treatment included an IDH1 peptide vaccine.

CDR3 coding DNA: TGTGCCAGCAGCGTAGTGGCAGGGGTCCGAAAGAACACTGAAGCTTTCTTT. Amino acids: CASSVVAGVRKNTEAFF. The chain combines TRBV9 with TRBJ1-1; possibly TRBD1 for D (6 bases). The V and J ends lost 0 bases and 1 base respectively, with 16 bases between them. The CDR3 length is 17 residues. The germline V gene encodes CDR1 SGDLS and CDR2 YYNGEE.